Sequencing of this T cell receptor (beta chain) was carried out in a study of response to subunit inactivated influenza vaccine. The study's findings and limits: Few additional T cells are recruited per seasonal influenza vaccination, authors suggested.

TCRdb ran MiXCR on the RT-PCR reads and lists one entry per CDR3 protein. The sample comprises 860,000 or so distinct CDR3 sequences, 21% of which are singletons, and roughly a tenth rests with the top ten. Points on this clonotype: Its specificity is unknown.

The germline gives CDR1 SQVTM, CDR2 ANQGSEA. Trimming took 6 bases from V and 1 from J; bases not matched to a gene: 6. This CDR3 has 14 residues. The TCR sequence derives from a man between 45 and 60 years old who received an inactivated influenza vaccine. Sequenced material: PBMCs from blood, taken 4 to 6 days after vaccination. The chain carries TRBV29-1 and TRBJ1-1; 9 nucleotides line up with TRBD1. CDR3: CSVRGQGRNTEAFF. CDR3 coding DNA: TGCAGCGTCCGAGGACAGGGGCGGAACACTGAAGCTTTCTTT.